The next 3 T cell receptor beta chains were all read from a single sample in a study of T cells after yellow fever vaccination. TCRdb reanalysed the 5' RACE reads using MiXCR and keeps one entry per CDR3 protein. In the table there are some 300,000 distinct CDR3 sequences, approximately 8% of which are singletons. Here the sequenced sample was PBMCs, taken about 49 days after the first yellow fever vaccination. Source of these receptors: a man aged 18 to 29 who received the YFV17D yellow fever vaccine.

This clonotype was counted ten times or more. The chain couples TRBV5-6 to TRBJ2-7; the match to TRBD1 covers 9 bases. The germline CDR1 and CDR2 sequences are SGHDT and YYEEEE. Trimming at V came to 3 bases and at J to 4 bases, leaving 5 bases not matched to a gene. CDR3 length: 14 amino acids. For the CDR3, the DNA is TGTGCCAGCAGCTGGGGACAGGGCACTTACGAGCAGTACTTC. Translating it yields CASSWGQGTYEQYF.

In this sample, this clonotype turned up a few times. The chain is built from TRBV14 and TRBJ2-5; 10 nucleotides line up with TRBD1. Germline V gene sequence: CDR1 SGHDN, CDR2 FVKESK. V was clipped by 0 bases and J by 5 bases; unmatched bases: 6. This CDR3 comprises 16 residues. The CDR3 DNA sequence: TGTGCCAGCAGCCAAGATGACAGGGGGCTGGAGGAGACCCAGTACTTC. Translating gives CASSQDDRGLEETQYF.

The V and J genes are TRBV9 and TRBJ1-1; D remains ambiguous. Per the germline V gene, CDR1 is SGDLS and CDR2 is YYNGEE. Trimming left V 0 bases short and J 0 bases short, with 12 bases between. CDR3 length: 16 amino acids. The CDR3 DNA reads TGTGCCAGCAGCGTAGGCGGTTCCGAAATGAACACTGAAGCTTTCTTT. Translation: CASSVGGSEMNTEAFF.